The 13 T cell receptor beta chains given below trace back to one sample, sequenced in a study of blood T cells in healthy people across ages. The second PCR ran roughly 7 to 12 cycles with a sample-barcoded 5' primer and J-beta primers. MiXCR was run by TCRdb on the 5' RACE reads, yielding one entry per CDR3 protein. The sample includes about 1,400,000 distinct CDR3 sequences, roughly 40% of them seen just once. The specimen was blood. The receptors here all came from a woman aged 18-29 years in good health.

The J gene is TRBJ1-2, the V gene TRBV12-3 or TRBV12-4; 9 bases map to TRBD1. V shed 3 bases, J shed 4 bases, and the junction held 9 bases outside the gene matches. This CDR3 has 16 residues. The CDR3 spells CASSLGRGQGRYGYTF. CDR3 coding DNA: TGTGCCAGCAGTTTGGGTCGGGGACAGGGCCGCTATGGCTACACCTTC.

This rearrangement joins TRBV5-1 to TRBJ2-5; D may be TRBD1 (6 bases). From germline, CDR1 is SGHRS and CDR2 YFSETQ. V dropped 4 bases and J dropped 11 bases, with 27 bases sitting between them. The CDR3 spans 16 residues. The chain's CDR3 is CASSRWTVRDNNEQYF. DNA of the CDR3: TGCGCCAGCAGCCGTTGGACAGTTCGAGACAACAATGAGCAGTACTTC.

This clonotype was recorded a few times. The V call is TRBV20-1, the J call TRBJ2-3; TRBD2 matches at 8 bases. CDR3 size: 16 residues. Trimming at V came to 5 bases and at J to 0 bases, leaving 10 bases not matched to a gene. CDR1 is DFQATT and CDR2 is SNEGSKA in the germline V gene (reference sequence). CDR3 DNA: TGCAGTGCTGGGGAAAAAGCGGGGGCCAGCACAGATACGCAGTATTTT. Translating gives CSAGEKAGASTDTQYF.

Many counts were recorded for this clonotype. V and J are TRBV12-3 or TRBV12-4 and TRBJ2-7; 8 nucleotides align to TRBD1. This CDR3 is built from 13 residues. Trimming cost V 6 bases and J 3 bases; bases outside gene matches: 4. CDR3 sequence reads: CASSSTGGYEQYF. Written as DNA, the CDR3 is TGTGCCAGCAGCTCAACAGGGGGCTACGAGCAGTACTTC.

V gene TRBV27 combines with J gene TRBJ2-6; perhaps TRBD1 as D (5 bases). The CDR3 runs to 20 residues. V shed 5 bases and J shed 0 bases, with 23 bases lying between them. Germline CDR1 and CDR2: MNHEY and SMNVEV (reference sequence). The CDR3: CASSASDTGSTYSGANVLTF. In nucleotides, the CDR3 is TGTGCCAGCAGTGCCTCCGACACAGGCTCTACATACTCTGGGGCCAACGTCCTGACTTTC.

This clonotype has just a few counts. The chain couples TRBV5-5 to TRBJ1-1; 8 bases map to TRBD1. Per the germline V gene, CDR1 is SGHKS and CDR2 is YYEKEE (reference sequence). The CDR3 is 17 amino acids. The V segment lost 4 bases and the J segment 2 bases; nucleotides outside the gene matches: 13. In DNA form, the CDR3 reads TGTGCCAGCAGCCCGGGGACAGGCAACCGATTAAACACTGAAGCTTTCTTT. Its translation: CASSPGTGNRLNTEAFF.

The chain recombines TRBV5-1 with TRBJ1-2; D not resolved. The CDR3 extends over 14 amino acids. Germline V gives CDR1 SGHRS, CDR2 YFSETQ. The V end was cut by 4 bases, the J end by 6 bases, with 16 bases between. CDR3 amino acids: CASSPERMGNGYTF. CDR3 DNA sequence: TGCGCCAGCAGCCCGGAAAGGATGGGGAATGGCTACACCTTC.

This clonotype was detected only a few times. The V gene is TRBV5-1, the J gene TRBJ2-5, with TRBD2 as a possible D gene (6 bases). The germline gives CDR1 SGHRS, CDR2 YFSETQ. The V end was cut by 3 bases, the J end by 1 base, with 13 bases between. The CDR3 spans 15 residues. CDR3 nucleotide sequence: TGCGCCAGCAGCTCCTACCCCGGGAGCCAAGAGACCCAGTACTTC. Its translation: CASSSYPGSQETQYF.

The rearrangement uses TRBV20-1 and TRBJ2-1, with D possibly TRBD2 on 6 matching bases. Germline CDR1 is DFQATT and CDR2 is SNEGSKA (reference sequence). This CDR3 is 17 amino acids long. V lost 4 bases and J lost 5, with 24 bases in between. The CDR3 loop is CSATHPYSGPTNNEQFF. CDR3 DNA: TGCAGTGCTACTCACCCTTATAGCGGACCAACTAACAATGAGCAGTTCTTC.

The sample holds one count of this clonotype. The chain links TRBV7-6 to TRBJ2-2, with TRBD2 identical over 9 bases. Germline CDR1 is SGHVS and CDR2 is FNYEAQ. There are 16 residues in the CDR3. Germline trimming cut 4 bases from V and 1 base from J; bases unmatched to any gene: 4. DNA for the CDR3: TGTGCCAGCAGCTGGTTAGCGGGAGTGAACACCGGGGAGCTGTTTTTT. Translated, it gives CASSWLAGVNTGELFF.

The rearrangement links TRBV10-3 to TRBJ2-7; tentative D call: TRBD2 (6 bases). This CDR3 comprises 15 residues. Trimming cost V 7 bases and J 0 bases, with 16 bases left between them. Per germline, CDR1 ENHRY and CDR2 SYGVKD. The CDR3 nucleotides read TGTGCCATCACGGAGAATAGCGGAGACTCCTACGAGCAGTACTTC. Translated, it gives CAITENSGDSYEQYF.

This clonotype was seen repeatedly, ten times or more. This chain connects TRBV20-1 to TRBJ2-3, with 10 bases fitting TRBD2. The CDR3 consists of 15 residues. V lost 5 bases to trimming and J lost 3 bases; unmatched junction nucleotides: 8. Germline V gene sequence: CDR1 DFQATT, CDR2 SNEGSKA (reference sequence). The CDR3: CSAWSGGGATDTQYF. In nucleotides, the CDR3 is TGCAGTGCTTGGAGCGGGGGGGGGGCGACAGATACGCAGTATTTT.

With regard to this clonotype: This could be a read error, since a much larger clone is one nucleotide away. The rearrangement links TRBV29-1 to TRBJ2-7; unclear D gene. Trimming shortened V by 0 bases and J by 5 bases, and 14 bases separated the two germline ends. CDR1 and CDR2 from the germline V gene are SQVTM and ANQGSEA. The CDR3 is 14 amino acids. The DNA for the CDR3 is TGCAGCGTTGAAGAAGGCTCAGGTTACCACGAGCAGTACTTC. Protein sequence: CSVEEGSGYHEQYF.